This TCR beta chain was retrieved from a study of cytomegalovirus exposure and HLA in healthy donors. Study context: When 398 donors were genotyped, about 86% of them were found to fall in the Caucasian-associated ancestry cluster.

Use of 60 Vbeta and 13 Jbeta primers characterized the PCR. This table comes from immunoSEQ multiplex PCR, and its TCRdb copy is limited to in-frame clones, with some not included. In the table there are 160,000 or so clones, approximately 75% of which are singletons. A few counts support this clone. Trimming removed 1 base from V and 4 bases from J, with 14 bases in between. This CDR3 comprises 15 residues. The germline gives CDR1 SGHTA, CDR2 FQGNSA. V and J are TRBV7-2 and TRBJ2-7; D uncertain. The receptor was derived from a man aged 45 to 65 in good health and CMV-seropositive. Material: PBMCs. The CDR3 is CASSLDRSLTYEQYF. Here the CDR3 DNA reads TGTGCCAGCAGCTTAGATCGGAGTCTTACTTACGAGCAGTACTTC.